Below, 20 T cell receptor beta chains from the same sample are listed, as sequenced in a study of control samples from healthy donors and cancer patients (dated by TCRdb to 2018 to 2021). Library preparation used the immunoSEQ multiplex PCR assay. The table was pulled from immuneACCESS by TCRdb, which kept in-frame rearrangements only. Such tables lose some clones; where checked, under half of the loss comes from unresolved V genes, and the rest has no known cause. This sample gives tens of thousands of clones in total; about 87% of them show up just once. 12% of the sample is taken by the ten largest. Sequences were obtained from PBMCs. The receptors originated from a woman in her fifties or sixties with lung cancer.

This clone is medium-sized (0.01 to 0.1%) in the sample. V gene TRBV5-1 combines with J gene TRBJ2-7, with 9 bases aligning to TRBD2. The germline V gene encodes CDR1 SGHRS and CDR2 YFSETQ. This CDR3 has 14 amino acids. The ends lost 2 bases at V and 7 bases at J; junction bases unmatched: 7. DNA of the CDR3: TGCGCCAGCAGCTTCCTAGCGGGGCAGGGAGAGCAGTACTTC. As protein: CASSFLAGQGEQYF. The full variable domain, with the rest looked up from reference TRBV5-1 and TRBJ2-7, is KAGVTQTPRYLIKTRGQQVTLSCSPISGHRSVSWYQQTPGQGLQFLFEYFSETQRNKGNFPGRFSGRQFSNSRSEMNVSTLELGDSALYLCASSFLAGQGEQYFGPGTRLTVT.

V gene TRBV2 combines with J gene TRBJ1-1, with TRBD1 matching 7 bases. CDR1 and CDR2 (germline): SNHLY, FYNNEI. V gave up 10 bases and J gave up 1 base; unmatched junction bases: 9. There are 14 residues in the CDR3. The CDR3 nucleotides read TGTGCCATCCATACCGGGACAGAGAACACTGAAGCTTTCTTT. Protein sequence: CAIHTGTENTEAFF.

The chain recombines TRBV25-1 with TRBJ2-2; 8 nucleotides match TRBD1. V lost 7 bases, J lost 0 bases, and 1 base stayed unmatched. CDR3 length equals 14 residues. Germline loops: CDR1 MGHDK, CDR2 SYGVNS. This chain's CDR3 is CASTDRANTGELFF. DNA for the CDR3: TGTGCCAGCACGGACAGGGCGAACACCGGGGAGCTGTTTTTT.

A single count supports this clone. This chain uses TRBV28 with TRBJ2-1, with D perhaps matching TRBD1 (5 bases). The V gene's germline CDR1 is MDHEN and CDR2 SYDVKM. This CDR3 is 15 amino acids long. CDR3 bases: TGTGCTTATAAAACCCGACAGAGTACCTACAATGAGCAGTTCTTC. Translation gives CAYKTRQSTYNEQFF.

The genes are TRBV6-5 and TRBJ1-4; 11 bases fit TRBD1. The CDR3 contains 16 residues. Losses at the gene ends were 0 bases for V and 7 bases for J; bases not matched to a gene: 4. Germline V gene data show CDR1 as MNHEY and CDR2 as SVGAGI. CDR3 loop: CASSYSGTGGFEKLFF. CDR3 sequence (DNA): TGTGCCAGCAGTTACTCGGGGACAGGGGGGTTTGAAAAACTGTTTTTT.

The chain combines TRBV29-1 with TRBJ1-2; 9 bases match TRBD1. Trimming cost V 7 bases and J 0 bases; bases outside gene matches: 6. CDR3 size: 14 residues. Germline CDR1 reads SQVTM; CDR2 reads ANQGSEA. The CDR3 sequence: CSAGQGGANYGYTF. In DNA form, the CDR3 reads TGCAGCGCGGGACAGGGTGGCGCTAACTATGGCTACACCTTC.

This clone occurred once. The J gene is TRBJ1-2, the V gene TRBV24-1; D might be TRBD1 (6 bases). CDR1 and CDR2 from the germline V gene are KGHDR and SFDVKD. The CDR3 extends over 14 amino acids. V was trimmed by 3 bases and J by 8 bases, leaving 15 bases between them. CDR3 sequence: CATSDPRTVQGYTF. The CDR3 nucleotides read TGTGCCACCAGTGATCCTCGGACAGTCCAAGGCTACACCTTC.

The chain employs TRBV6-5 and TRBJ2-2; 10 nucleotides agree with TRBD1. The germline V gene has CDR1 MNHEY and CDR2 SVGAGI. Trimming cost V 6 bases and J 6 bases; bases outside gene matches: 7. This CDR3 has 15 amino acids. The CDR3 is CASRGQGVIPGELFF. The CDR3 coding sequence is TGTGCCAGCAGAGGACAGGGGGTCATTCCCGGGGAGCTGTTTTTT.

The V gene is TRBV20-1, the J gene TRBJ2-7; D is unresolved. Germline V gives CDR1 DFQATT, CDR2 SNEGSKA (reference sequence). V was trimmed by 3 bases and J by 3 bases, leaving 6 bases between them. CDR3 size: 11 residues. The CDR3 loop is CSARANYEQYF. The CDR3 DNA sequence: TGCAGTGCTAGGGCTAACTACGAGCAGTACTTC.

A note on this clone: Within the sample, other DNA sequences also encode this same CDR3. The chain combines TRBV5-1 with TRBJ2-2; D ambiguous. Deletions cut 1 base from V and 2 bases from J, with 9 bases between. Per germline, CDR1 SGHRS and CDR2 YFSETQ. This CDR3 contains 15 residues. CDR3 sequence reads: CASSLRQTNTGELFF. The CDR3 DNA sequence: TGCGCCAGCAGCTTGAGGCAAACCAACACCGGGGAGCTGTTTTTT.

The rearrangement uses TRBV19 and TRBJ2-3; 8 nucleotides line up with TRBD1. Germline V lookup: CDR1 LNHDA, CDR2 SQIVND (reference sequence). CDR3 size: 15 residues. The V segment lost 7 bases and the J segment 1 base; nucleotides outside the gene matches: 7. This CDR3 is CASKDRGRGTDTQYF. In DNA, the CDR3 is TGTGCCAGTAAAGACAGGGGTAGAGGCACAGATACGCAGTATTTT.

The chain employs TRBV2 and TRBJ1-2; the D gene is possibly TRBD1 (6 bases). V was clipped by 4 bases and J by 5 bases, with 14 bases between them. Germline values: CDR1 SNHLY, CDR2 FYNNEI. The CDR3 contains 14 residues. CDR3 residues: CASSVQGFEYGYTF. CDR3 coding DNA: TGTGCCAGCAGTGTACAGGGTTTTGAGTATGGCTACACCTTC. The variable domain in full, completed from reference TRBV2 and TRBJ1-2, reads EPEVTQTPSHQVTQMGQEVILRCVPISNHLYFYWYRQILGQKVEFLVSFYNNEISEKSEIFDDQFSVERPDGSNFTLKIRSTKLEDSAMYFCASSVQGFEYGYTFGSGTRLTVV.

This chain links TRBV6-1 with TRBJ2-6, with D possibly matching TRBD1 (6 bases). The CDR3 is 17 residues long. V was clipped by 2 bases and J by 0 bases, with 11 bases between them. Germline V lookup: CDR1 MNHNS, CDR2 SASEGT. DNA for the CDR3: TGTGCCAGCAGTGAACCCAGGGGAAGCTCTGGGGCCAACGTCCTGACTTTC. Protein sequence: CASSEPRGSSGANVLTF.

The chain couples TRBV28 to TRBJ1-5; D not resolved. The germline V gene encodes CDR1 MDHEN and CDR2 SYDVKM. The CDR3 is 12 residues long. V dropped 7 bases and J dropped 0 bases, with 4 bases sitting between them. Here the CDR3 reads CASTDSNQPQHF. The CDR3 nucleotides are TGTGCCAGCACAGATAGCAATCAGCCCCAGCATTTT.

V and J are TRBV19 and TRBJ2-5, with D perhaps matching TRBD1 (6 bases). With 7 bases removed from V and 5 bases from J, the gap between germline ends came to 20 bases. From germline, CDR1 is LNHDA and CDR2 SQIVND (reference sequence). This CDR3 comprises 15 residues. The CDR3 DNA reads as TGTGCCAGTAACCGCCGCAGGGGTATCGGGGAGACCCAGTACTTC. This translates into CASNRRRGIGETQYF.

The chain recombines TRBV2 with TRBJ2-7, with TRBD2 identical over 9 bases. V gave up 6 bases and J gave up 2 bases; unmatched junction bases: 5. The CDR3 has 14 residues. CDR1 and CDR2 (germline): SNHLY, FYNNEI. The CDR3 DNA reads TGTGCCAGCAGGGCTAGCGGGGTAACCTACGAGCAGTACTTC. Translated: CASRASGVTYEQYF.

V and J are TRBV28 and TRBJ1-5, with TRBD1 matching 10 bases. The CDR3 spans 17 residues. Trimming took 6 bases from V and 2 from J; bases not matched to a gene: 10. CDR1 and CDR2 from the germline V gene are MDHEN and SYDVKM. The CDR3 sequence: CASSSQDRGIGNQPQHF. The CDR3 DNA follows: TGTGCCAGCAGCTCTCAGGACAGGGGGATTGGCAATCAGCCCCAGCATTTT.

The V and J genes are TRBV27 and TRBJ2-5; perhaps D is TRBD1 or TRBD2 (6 bases each). The CDR3 contains 14 residues. Germline CDR1 MNHEY, CDR2 SMNVEV (reference sequence). V was pared by 8 bases and J by 1 base, with 14 bases between. CDR3 amino acids: CASARGHIQETQYF. In DNA form, the CDR3 reads TGTGCCAGCGCCCGGGGGCATATCCAAGAGACCCAGTACTTC.

V is TRBV29-1 and J is TRBJ1-1; D remains unclear. The CDR3 spans 13 residues. Per the germline V gene, CDR1 is SQVTM and CDR2 is ANQGSEA. Trimming removed 4 bases from V and 8 bases from J, with 17 bases in between. CDR3: CSVGSGVPGEAFF. The CDR3 bases are TGCAGCGTTGGGTCGGGTGTTCCCGGCGAAGCTTTCTTT.

Worth noting for this clone: Distinct nucleotide sequences in the sample also encode this CDR3. The chain recombines TRBV2 with TRBJ1-5; no clear D gene. Germline V gives CDR1 SNHLY, CDR2 FYNNEI. V lost 7 bases and J 7 bases, leaving 14 bases between the germline ends. This CDR3 is 13 amino acids long. The CDR3 sequence: CASTPSPEQPQHF. The CDR3 nucleotides read TGTGCCAGCACCCCTTCCCCGGAACAGCCCCAGCATTTT.